This entry concerns a single TCR beta chain. Its antigen is still unknown. This sample is part of a study of OX40 agonist ivuxolimab in advanced cancers. In the study overall: The drug used for patients, ivuxolimab, was an agonistic anti-OX40 (CD134) antibody.

Using immunoSEQ multiplex PCR, the repertoire was profiled, and TCRdb retains in-frame clones only, with some absent. The sample lists around 45,000 clones; approximately 71% were seen once. Patients with a history of autoimmune disease or on systemic immunosuppression were excluded. The germline V gene has CDR1 SNHLY and CDR2 FYNNEI. CDR3 length: 13 residues. V lost 6 bases to trimming and J lost 4 bases; unmatched junction nucleotides: 2. Study-wide results and caveats: CD4+ and CD8+ blood T cells expanded clonally by week 6 at 0.1 to 3.0 mg/kg.

V is TRBV2 and J is TRBJ2-2; 7 bases fit TRBD2. This specimen consisted of CD4+ or CD8+ T cells sorted from blood, obtained in a trial of the OX40 agonist ivuxolimab. This TCR derives from an adult with an advanced solid tumor such as melanoma, head and neck, liver or kidney cancer. The DNA of the CDR3 is TGTGCCAGCAGGACTAGCCCCACCGGGGAGCTGTTTTTT. Translated: CASRTSPTGELFF.